This TCR beta chain derives from a study of T-cell reconstitution after alpha-beta-depleted transplantation in children. Overall study results and limits: Surviving recipient T cells and thymic progenitors underlay high day-60 TCRbeta diversity in some patients. Several hundred expanded graft clones reportedly supplied alpha-beta T cells about two months after transplant. One year post-transplant, T-cell counts and diversity were largely derived from T cells produced anew.

This clonotype was found a few times. Antigen unknown. Germline CDR1 is SGHRS and CDR2 is YFSETQ. Trimming removed 1 base from V and 0 bases from J; junction bases left unmatched: 10. This CDR3 contains 20 residues. Using unique molecular identifiers, the investigators prepared the TCRbeta library. TCRdb ran MiXCR on the PCR reads and lists one entry per CDR3 protein. The sample shows fewer than 400,000 distinct CDR3 sequences, over 20% of them seen only once. The input for sequencing was PBMCs, mostly from graft donor cells, taken 180 days after TCRalphabeta/CD19-depleted stem cell transplant. The rearrangement joins TRBV5-1 to TRBJ2-1; TRBD2 aligns across 13 bases. This receptor was taken from a male patient younger than 18 who had a stem cell transplant for acute lymphoblastic leukemia, so the T cells may come from the graft donor. The CDR3 spells CASSLRPQGLAGSSYNEQFF. The CDR3, as DNA: TGCGCCAGCAGCTTGCGGCCACAGGGACTAGCGGGGAGCTCCTACAATGAGCAGTTCTTC.